The entry below gives a single TCR beta chain sequence along with its context. Indicated treatment: randomized to nivolumab then ipilimumab (arm A) or the reverse (arm B). Germline V gives CDR1 MNHEY, CDR2 SVGAGI. CDR3 length: 15 residues. Trimming shortened V by 6 bases and J by 6 bases, and 17 bases separated the two germline ends. This sample was taken from a study of sequential checkpoint blockade in melanoma. Sequencing was performed with immunoSEQ multiplex PCR; in TCRdb, only in-frame clones are kept and a portion is missing. The sample lists about 29,000 clones, 70% to 80% seen once, with about 14% in the top ten.

The chain links TRBV6-5 to TRBJ1-4, with a tentative D call TRBD1 (6 bases). The clonotype was recovered from a human donor with melanoma. The starting material was CD8+ T cells sorted from blood (inferred from file names), obtained from a patient given nivolumab and ipilimumab in sequence. Written as DNA, the CDR3 is TGTGCCAGCAGCCCCGGACAGCTTTCCCATGAAAAACTGTTTTTT. It encodes CASSPGQLSHEKLFF.